These 29 T cell receptor beta chains were sequenced from one sample in a study of blood T cell repertoires in COVID-19. Sequencing was performed with immunoSEQ multiplex PCR; in TCRdb, only in-frame clones are kept and a portion is missing. The profile shows a few hundred thousand clones, about 91% of them singletons. Sequenced material: peripheral blood. Receptors originate from a woman aged 60-70 years with acute or convalescent COVID-19.

The chain carries TRBV19 and TRBJ2-1, with TRBD1 matching over 7 bases. V shed 7 bases and J 4 bases; nucleotides not matched to a gene: 16. Germline-derived CDR1 and CDR2 are LNHDA and SQIVND (reference sequence). The CDR3 has 17 amino acids. CDR3 nucleotides: TGTGCCAGTACCCCCTGGGCAGTGGGACAGCAATACAATGAGCAGTTCTTC. The encoded protein is CASTPWAVGQQYNEQFF.

This chain connects TRBV19 to TRBJ1-2; 9 bases align to TRBD1. The CDR3 has 14 residues. The trim removed 6 bases at V and 2 bases at J, leaving 4 bases unmatched. Germline CDR1 is LNHDA and CDR2 is SQIVND (reference sequence). CDR3 nucleotides: TGTGCCAGTAGCGGGGACAGGGCGAACTATGGCTACACCTTC. Translation gives CASSGDRANYGYTF. Full variable domain (rest looked up from reference TRBV19 and TRBJ1-2): DGGITQSPKYLFRKEGQNVTLSCEQNLNHDAMYWYRQDPGQGLRLIYYSQIVNDFQKGDIAEGYSVSREKKESFPLTVTSAQKNPTAFYLCASSGDRANYGYTFGSGTRLTVV.

V is TRBV27 and J is TRBJ1-5, with 7 positions matching TRBD1. V shed 3 bases, J shed 7 bases, and the junction held 3 bases outside the gene matches. The germline V gene has CDR1 MNHEY and CDR2 SMNVEV (reference sequence). This CDR3 comprises 13 residues. This CDR3 is CASSLTGYQPQHF. The DNA for the CDR3 is TGTGCCAGCAGTTTGACAGGGTACCAGCCCCAGCATTTT.

A remark on this clone: Compared with germline, one end of the junction differs, possibly owing to a read error. Other DNA sequences in the sample encode the same CDR3. This chain joins TRBV5-6 and TRBJ2-1; D is possibly TRBD2 (6 bases). This CDR3 contains 16 residues. Germline CDR1 and CDR2: SGHDT and YYEEEE. CDR3 nucleotide sequence: TGTGCCAGCAATCGGAGGTTGGGGGGTACCTACAACGAGCAGTTCTTC. The encoded protein is CASNRRLGGTYNEQFF.

The chain has TRBV9 and TRBJ1-1; 8 positions agree with TRBD1. Trimming cost V 4 bases and J 1 base; bases outside gene matches: 6. CDR1 and CDR2 (germline): SGDLS, YYNGEE. The CDR3 loop spans 15 amino acids. CDR3 nucleotides: TGTGCCAGCAGCCCAAGACAGGGGTCGAACACTGAAGCTTTCTTT. Translation gives CASSPRQGSNTEAFF.

The CDR3 bases are TGTGCCAGCAGCTCCTCCGGGAAGGCTTTCTTT. Protein: CASSSSGKAFF. This chain links TRBV28 with TRBJ1-1; no definite D call. The CDR3 is 11 residues long. Germline-derived CDR1 and CDR2 are MDHEN and SYDVKM. Trimming removed 6 bases from V and 11 bases from J, with 13 bases in between. The full variable domain, completed using reference TRBV28 and TRBJ1-1, is DVKVTQSSRYLVKRTGEKVFLECVQDMDHENMFWYRQDPGLGLRLIYFSYDVKMKEKGDIPEGYSVSREKKERFSLILESASTNQTSMYLCASSSSGKAFFGQGTRLTVV.

The genes are TRBV28 and TRBJ2-7; 12 bases match TRBD2. CDR3 length: 16 residues. Trimming at V came to 8 bases and at J to 3 bases, leaving 11 bases not matched to a gene. Germline assignment: CDR1 MDHEN and CDR2 SYDVKM. CDR3 amino acids: CASVPGASGGDYEQYF. The CDR3 nucleotides are TGTGCCAGCGTCCCCGGGGCTAGCGGGGGGGACTACGAGCAGTACTTC.

J is TRBJ2-3 and V is TRBV4-1, with 7 bases fitting TRBD1. V lost 5 bases, J lost 0 bases, and 5 bases stayed unmatched. CDR3 length equals 15 residues. CDR1 MGHRA and CDR2 YSYEKL come from the germline V gene. CDR3 sequence reads: CASSEGQTSTDTQYF. The CDR3 DNA is TGCGCCAGCAGCGAGGGACAGACCAGCACAGATACGCAGTATTTT.

The chain links TRBV4-1 to TRBJ2-1; D might be TRBD1 (6 bases). The V gene lost 1 base and the J gene lost 2 bases, with 9 bases spanning the gap. CDR3 length: 15 residues. The germline gives CDR1 MGHRA, CDR2 YSYEKL. As DNA, the CDR3 is TGCGCCAGCAGCCAAGGACAGGTTGCCTACAATGAGCAGTTCTTC. As protein: CASSQGQVAYNEQFF.

The chain recombines TRBV5-1 with TRBJ2-2, with 7 bases matching TRBD1. CDR1 and CDR2 from the germline V gene are SGHRS and YFSETQ. Unmatched junction bases numbered 11, after V lost 4 bases and J lost 2 bases. The length of the CDR3 is 17 residues. DNA for the CDR3: TGCGCCAGCAGCCGGCGGTCCGGGACAGCAAACACCGGGGAGCTGTTTTTT. Protein: CASSRRSGTANTGELFF.

The chain carries TRBV13 and TRBJ1-2, with D uncertain. The CDR3 is made up of 15 amino acids. In germline, CDR1 is PRHDT, CDR2 FYEKMQ (reference sequence). V was trimmed by 5 bases and J by 3 bases, leaving 16 bases between them. DNA for the CDR3: TGTGCCAGCAGCACGTTGGAGATAGGAGACTATGGCTACACCTTC. It is translated as CASSTLEIGDYGYTF.

J is TRBJ2-7 and V is TRBV28, with D unresolved. Germline CDR1 MDHEN, CDR2 SYDVKM. This CDR3 region has 14 residues. The germline V and J ends were trimmed by 2 bases and 9 bases, with 17 bases remaining between them. The CDR3 bases are TGTGCCAGCAGTTTAGTATTATCGGGTATGGGGCAGTACTTC. Translation gives CASSLVLSGMGQYF.

The count of this clone is one. CDR3 region: CASSLGRFGEQYF. Written as DNA, the CDR3 is TGTGCCAGCAGCTTGGGACGATTCGGGGAGCAGTACTTC. This chain connects TRBV5-6 to TRBJ2-7; no firm D call. V lost 0 bases and J lost 7, with 11 bases in between. CDR3 size: 13 residues. Germline loops: CDR1 SGHDT, CDR2 YYEEEE.

The chain couples TRBV4-1 to TRBJ1-2, with D unresolved. The CDR3 loop spans 16 amino acids. The germline V gene has CDR1 MGHRA and CDR2 YSYEKL. V shed 0 bases and J shed 6 bases, with 17 bases lying between them. The CDR3 loop reads CASSQDEEGWENGYTF. The CDR3 nucleotides read TGCGCCAGCAGCCAAGATGAAGAGGGTTGGGAGAATGGCTACACCTTC.

The rearrangement links TRBV19 to TRBJ2-7; D not resolved. CDR3 length: 13 amino acids. V dropped 2 bases and J dropped 3 bases, with 8 bases sitting between them. Germline V gives CDR1 LNHDA, CDR2 SQIVND (reference sequence). The DNA of the CDR3 is TGTGCCAGTAGTATAACAGCAGGCTACGAGCAGTACTTC. It yields the protein CASSITAGYEQYF.

The sample holds one count of this clone. The V gene is TRBV2, the J gene TRBJ2-1; 10 nucleotides align to TRBD2. The CDR3 is 15 amino acids. The J segment lost 7 bases and the V segment lost 7 bases, leaving 10 bases of the junction unmatched. Per the germline V gene, CDR1 is SNHLY and CDR2 is FYNNEI. CDR3 sequence (DNA): TGTGCCAGCAATTTGGCTAGCGGGAGTTGGAATGAGCAGTTCTTC. Translating gives CASNLASGSWNEQFF.

The genes are TRBV5-1 and TRBJ1-4, with a possible D match to TRBD1 (5 bases). V was shortened by 0 bases and J by 4 bases, with 7 bases between the two germline ends. The CDR3 totals 14 residues. Germline V gene sequence: CDR1 SGHRS, CDR2 YFSETQ. The CDR3 bases are TGCGCCAGCAGCTTGGGACAGTTTAATGAAAAACTGTTTTTT. Translation: CASSLGQFNEKLFF.

J is TRBJ2-1 and V is TRBV24-1; 8 positions match TRBD2. Germline trimming cut 1 base from V and 4 bases from J; bases unmatched to any gene: 8. Germline-derived CDR1 and CDR2 are KGHDR and SFDVKD. The CDR3 runs to 17 residues. The CDR3 bases are TGTGCCACCAGTGATTTCGGGGGGGGAGCCGGATACAATGAGCAGTTCTTC. Its translation is CATSDFGGGAGYNEQFF.

The chain employs TRBV14 and TRBJ1-3; 8 nucleotides agree with TRBD1. V lost 4 bases and J lost 0; bases outside the gene matches: 5. CDR3 size: 16 residues. The germline CDR1 and CDR2 sequences are SGHDN and FVKESK. The CDR3 here is CASSPRTGSSGNTIYF. CDR3 nucleotides: TGTGCCAGCAGCCCACGGACAGGGAGCTCTGGAAACACCATATATTTT.

V usage is TRBV11-2 and J usage is TRBJ1-2, with D possibly being TRBD1 (5 bases). CDR1 and CDR2 from the germline V gene are SGHAT and FQNNGV. V was clipped by 4 bases and J by 2 bases, with 17 bases between them. The CDR3 totals 16 residues. This chain's CDR3 is CASSSRWGGENYGYTF. The CDR3 bases are TGTGCCAGCAGCTCCCGGTGGGGAGGGGAAAACTATGGCTACACCTTC.

CDR3 in DNA: TGTGCCAGCAGCTCGGGACTGGAGCGGGGGGCGGATACGCAGTATTTT. Protein: CASSSGLERGADTQYF. This chain connects TRBV7-2 to TRBJ2-3; 9 bases are a match to TRBD2. V trimming: 4 bases; J trimming: 6 bases; junction bases outside the gene matches: 11. Germline V gene data show CDR1 as SGHTA and CDR2 as FQGNSA. The CDR3 extends over 16 amino acids. Together with reference TRBV7-2 and TRBJ2-3, the CDR3 gives the full variable domain: GAGVSQSPSNKVTEKGKDVELRCDPISGHTALYWYRQSLGQGLEFLIYFQGNSAPDKSGLPSDRFSAERTGGSVSTLTIQRTQQEDSAVYLCASSSGLERGADTQYFGPGTRLTVL.

In nucleotides, the CDR3 is TGTGCCATCAGTGAGTCGAGTATTAGCAATCAGCCCCAGCATTTT. Residues: CAISESSISNQPQHF. The V and J genes are TRBV10-3 and TRBJ1-5; D is undetermined. Germline-derived CDR1 and CDR2 are ENHRY and SYGVKD. This CDR3 contains 15 residues. The germline V and J ends were trimmed by 0 bases and 0 bases, with 6 bases remaining between them.

This clone showed up just a few times. The rearrangement uses TRBV5-4 and TRBJ2-7; 7 nucleotides match TRBD1. The CDR3 has 16 amino acids. Germline CDR1 reads SGHNT; CDR2 reads YYREEE (reference sequence). After removal of 3 bases from V and 2 bases from J, the junction contained 11 bases not matched to a gene. CDR3 in amino acids: CASSWDRTKAPYEQYF. For the CDR3, the DNA is TGTGCCAGCAGCTGGGACAGAACAAAAGCTCCCTACGAGCAGTACTTC.

The table lists this clone with a few counts. V is TRBV29-1 and J is TRBJ1-1, with 7 bases matching TRBD1. The CDR3 length is 12 residues. V shed 7 bases and J 7 bases; nucleotides not matched to a gene: 9. The germline V gene has CDR1 SQVTM and CDR2 ANQGSEA. Here the CDR3 reads CSDNDRDSEAFF. CDR3 coding DNA: TGCAGCGACAACGACAGGGATAGTGAAGCTTTCTTT.

The rearrangement links TRBV6-6 to TRBJ1-1; possible D gene TRBD1, 6 bases. The V and J ends lost 2 bases and 0 bases respectively, with 7 bases between them. This CDR3 is built from 14 residues. Looked up from germline, CDR1 is MNHNY and CDR2 is SVGAGI (reference sequence). The CDR3 region has the DNA TGTGCCAGCAGTTACGGGACAATGAACACTGAAGCTTTCTTT. Translation gives CASSYGTMNTEAFF.

The count of this clone is one. V usage is TRBV29-1 and J usage is TRBJ2-3; TRBD1 agrees at 7 bases. The CDR3 runs 14 residues. Germline V gives CDR1 SQVTM, CDR2 ANQGSEA. V lost 6 bases, J lost 0 bases, and 6 bases stayed unmatched. CDR3 bases: TGCAGCGTCGGACAGGTCGGGAGCACAGATACGCAGTATTTT. This codes for CSVGQVGSTDTQYF.

This rearrangement joins TRBV19 to TRBJ2-1; the match to TRBD1 covers 7 bases. V gave up 3 bases and J gave up 3 bases; unmatched junction bases: 11. The CDR3 consists of 17 residues. Germline V gene data show CDR1 as LNHDA and CDR2 as SQIVND (reference sequence). CDR3 bases: TGTGCCAGTAGTATGACGGGACAGCCTGGTAGCTACAATGAGCAGTTCTTC. It codes for CASSMTGQPGSYNEQFF.

This clone was recorded a few times. The genes are TRBV6-2 or TRBV6-3 and TRBJ2-3; 7 nucleotides agree with TRBD2. CDR1 and CDR2 from the germline V gene are MNHEY and SVGEGT. V trimming: 4 bases; J trimming: 0 bases; junction bases outside the gene matches: 22. The CDR3 has 21 residues. CDR3 region: CASSLGRGWERRGPSTDTQYF. CDR3 DNA sequence: TGTGCCAGCAGTTTGGGGAGGGGCTGGGAACGAAGGGGCCCTAGCACAGATACGCAGTATTTT.

The chain couples TRBV27 to TRBJ2-5, with TRBD2 matching 7 bases. The CDR3 covers 13 residues. With 2 bases clipped from V and 4 bases from J, the junction kept 1 base outside the gene matches. CDR1 is MNHEY, CDR2 SMNVEV, per germline (reference sequence). CDR3 coding DNA: TGTGCCAGCAGTTTACGCGGGAGAGAGACCCAGTACTTC. Translation: CASSLRGRETQYF.